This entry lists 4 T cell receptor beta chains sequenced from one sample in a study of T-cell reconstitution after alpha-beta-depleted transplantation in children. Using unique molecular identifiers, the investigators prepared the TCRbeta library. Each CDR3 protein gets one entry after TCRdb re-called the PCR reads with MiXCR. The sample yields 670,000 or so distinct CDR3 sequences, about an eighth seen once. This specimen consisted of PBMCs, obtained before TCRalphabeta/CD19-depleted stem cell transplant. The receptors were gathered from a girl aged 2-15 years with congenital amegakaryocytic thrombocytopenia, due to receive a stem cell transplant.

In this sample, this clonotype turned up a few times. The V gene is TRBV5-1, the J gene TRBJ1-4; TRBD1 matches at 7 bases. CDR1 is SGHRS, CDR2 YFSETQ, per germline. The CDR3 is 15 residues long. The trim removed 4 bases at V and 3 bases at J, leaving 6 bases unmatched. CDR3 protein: CASSLQTGPNEKLFF. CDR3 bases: TGCGCCAGCAGCCTGCAGACAGGGCCTAATGAAAAACTGTTTTTT.

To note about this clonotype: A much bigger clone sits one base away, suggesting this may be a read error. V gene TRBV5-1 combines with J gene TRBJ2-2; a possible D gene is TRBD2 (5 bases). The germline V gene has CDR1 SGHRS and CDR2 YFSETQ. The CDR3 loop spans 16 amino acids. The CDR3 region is CASSFPPGLLPGEPFF. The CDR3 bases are TGCGCCAGCAGCTTTCCGCCTGGCCTCCTACCCGGGGAGCCGTTTTTT.

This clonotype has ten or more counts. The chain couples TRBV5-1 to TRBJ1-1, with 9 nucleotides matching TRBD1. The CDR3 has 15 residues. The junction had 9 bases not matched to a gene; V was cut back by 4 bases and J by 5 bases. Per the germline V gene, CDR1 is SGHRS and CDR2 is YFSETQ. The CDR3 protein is CASSTTGGAWTEAFF. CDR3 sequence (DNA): TGCGCCAGCAGCACCACAGGGGGCGCTTGGACTGAAGCTTTCTTT.

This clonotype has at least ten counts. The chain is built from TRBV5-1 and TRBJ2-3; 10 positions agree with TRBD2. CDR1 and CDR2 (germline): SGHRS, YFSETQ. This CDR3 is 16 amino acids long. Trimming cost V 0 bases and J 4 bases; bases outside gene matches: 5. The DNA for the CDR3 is TGCGCCAGCAGCTTGGAGCTAGCGGGAGAGGCAGATACGCAGTATTTT. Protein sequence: CASSLELAGEADTQYF.